Listed below are T cell receptor beta chains from one sample, sequenced in a study of human T cells and chemical hapten exposure. MiXCR was run by TCRdb on the RACE reads, yielding one entry per CDR3 protein. The table records 300,000 to 450,000 distinct CDR3 sequences, 4.8% of them present only once. The material sequenced was whole blood, taken in connection with sensitization to the hapten diphenylcyclopropenone (DPC). The receptors shown here come from a woman aged 45-65 years with alopecia areata. Some clones in this sample may be carry-over from other donors' samples. CDR3s include the opening cysteine and the closing phenylalanine or tryptophan. D genes are given only for firm matches. Some rows have no size entry. The others give once, few or many, or a class for an expanded clone.

d_gene,j_gene,abundance,v_gene,CDR3nt,CDR3aa
TRBD1,TRBJ2-5,NA,TRBV9,TGTGCCAGCAGCGTAGGAGGGGGACAGGGGGCGGAGACCCAGTACTTC,CASSVGGGQGAETQYF
TRBD1,TRBJ2-4,NA,TRBV27,TGTGCCAGCAGTGCCGGACAGGGGACCTTAGACAAAAACATTCAGTACTTC,CASSAGQGTLDKNIQYF
NA,TRBJ1-4,many,TRBV15,TGTGCCACCAGCAGAGATACGACGGGGCGGAATGAAAAACTGTTTTTT,CATSRDTTGRNEKLFF
TRBD1,TRBJ1-1,many,TRBV29-1,TGCAGCGCAGGGGGGACAGAGGGCACTGAAGCTTTCTTT,CSAGGTEGTEAFF
TRBD1,TRBJ1-5,NA,TRBV2,TGTGCCAGCAGTGGACAGGGAGGTTTTCAGCCCCAGCATTTT,CASSGQGGFQPQHF
NA,TRBJ2-6,NA,TRBV12-3/TRBV12-4,TGTGCCAGCATGACAGGATGGGCGGGCGGGGCCAACGTCCTGACTTTC,CASMTGWAGGANVLTF
NA,TRBJ2-5,few,TRBV10-1,TGCGCCAGCAGTGAGTCGAACAGGGGAGGCTTGGAGCGAGAGACCCAGTACTTC,CASSESNRGGLERETQYF
NA,TRBJ2-1,few,TRBV6-1,TGTGCCAGCAGTCCGCGGACAGCCCAAGAGGAGCCCTGGGGTGAGCAGTTCTTC,CASSPRTAQEEPWGEQFF
NA,TRBJ2-3,many,TRBV6-6,TGTGCCAGCAGTTACGCGAGGGGAGATACGCAGTATTTT,CASSYARGDTQYF
TRBD1,TRBJ1-1,NA,TRBV5-1,TGCGCCAGCAGCATAGACAGGGGGCGAAACACTGAAGCTTTCTTT,CASSIDRGRNTEAFF
NA,TRBJ2-7,NA,TRBV7-9,TGTGCCAGCAGGTGGGGGAACGAGCAGTACTTC,CASRWGNEQYF
TRBD2,TRBJ2-3,few,TRBV28,TGTGCCAGCAGTCAATATGGTAGCGGGATTTTAGATACGCAGTATTTT,CASSQYGSGILDTQYF
NA,TRBJ2-1,many,TRBV7-2,TGTGCCAGCAGCTTAAAGGGTCCACTCTCCTACAATGAGCAGTTCTTC,CASSLKGPLSYNEQFF
TRBD2,TRBJ2-7,NA,TRBV6-2/TRBV6-3,TGTGCCAGCACAGGGGACGGACTAGCGGAATACGAGCAGTACTTC,CASTGDGLAEYEQYF
NA,TRBJ1-1,many,TRBV25-1,TGTGCCAGCAGTGAATTGGCAGGGGAGAACACTGAAGCTTTCTTT,CASSELAGENTEAFF
NA,TRBJ1-1,NA,TRBV12-5,TGTGCTAGTGGTTTGACCGGGGGGCTCACTGAAGCTTTCTTT,CASGLTGGLTEAFF
NA,TRBJ1-2,many,TRBV6-5,TGTGCCACCCAAAGGAGCTTCGGCTATGGCTACACCTTC,CATQRSFGYGYTF
NA,TRBJ2-5,many,TRBV4-3,TGCGCCAGCAGCCCAACTGGACAACGGACAGAGACCCAGTACTTC,CASSPTGQRTETQYF
NA,TRBJ2-5,many,TRBV3-1,TGTGCCAGCAGCCCCACTTCACGGGGCCAAGAGACCCAGTACTTC,CASSPTSRGQETQYF
NA,TRBJ2-3,few,TRBV20-1,TGCAGTGCTAGAAGGTCCAGGGCGTATAGCACAGATACGCAGTATTTT,CSARRSRAYSTDTQYF
NA,TRBJ1-5,few,TRBV11-2,TGTGCCAGCAGCTTAGAATGGGGAATCGATCAGCCCCAGCATTTT,CASSLEWGIDQPQHF
TRBD2,TRBJ2-3,NA,TRBV6-5,TGTGCCAGCCGGCCAGGGAGGGCAGATACGCAGTATTTT,CASRPGRADTQYF
NA,TRBJ2-1,many,TRBV15,TGTGCCACCAGCAGAGATGGAGGGTTTGGGTTCTCCTACAATGAGCAGTTCTTC,CATSRDGGFGFSYNEQFF
TRBD1,TRBJ2-6,many,TRBV12-3/TRBV12-4,TGTGCCAGCAGACCGGACAGGGGGGCCAACGTCCTGACTTTC,CASRPDRGANVLTF
NA,TRBJ1-5,many,TRBV6-1,TGTGCCAGCAGTGAAGGAGCCGGGGGTCAGCCCCAGCATTTT,CASSEGAGGQPQHF
NA,TRBJ1-1,NA,TRBV7-2,TGTGCCAGCAGCTCCCGAGTCGACACTGAAGCTTTCTTT,CASSSRVDTEAFF